These 22 T cell receptor beta chains came from one sample sequenced in a study of siplizumab effects on memory and regulatory T cells. Using immunoSEQ multiplex PCR, the repertoire was profiled, and TCRdb retains in-frame clones only, with some absent. The sample has 90,000 to 120,000 clones; over 90% are singletons. The specimen sequenced was Tregs sorted from blood. The receptors here all came from a human donor in good health.

CDR3 nucleotide sequence: TGTGCCAACCTTCCGAAGTTGAAGATCGGGTCCAGAACTAATGAAAAACTGTTTTTT. The encoded protein is CANLPKLKIGSRTNEKLFF. The V and J genes are TRBV21-1 and TRBJ1-4. TRBV21-1 is marked as a pseudogene. The CDR3 sequence is 19 residues long.

About this clone itself: This sample includes further DNA sequences coding for the same CDR3. The V and J genes are TRBV20-1 and TRBJ2-5; D is ambiguous. The CDR3 is 10 amino acids. Trimming shortened V by 3 bases and J by 4 bases, and 3 bases separated the two germline ends. Germline V lookup: CDR1 DFQATT, CDR2 SNEGSKA (reference sequence). As DNA, the CDR3 is TGCAGTGCTAGGTTAGAGACCCAGTACTTC. Protein: CSARLETQYF.

This clone was detected a few times. This chain joins TRBV2 and TRBJ1-1; TRBD1 agrees at 8 bases. The CDR3 consists of 14 residues. V shed 8 bases and J 1 base; nucleotides not matched to a gene: 6. The germline V gene has CDR1 SNHLY and CDR2 FYNNEI. The CDR3 reads CASARTGPNTEAFF. The CDR3 region has the DNA TGTGCCAGCGCACGGACAGGGCCGAACACTGAAGCTTTCTTT.

The chain links TRBV7-2 to TRBJ2-7; tentative D call: TRBD2 (6 bases). Germline loops: CDR1 SGHTA, CDR2 FQGNSA. V was clipped by 1 base and J by 4 bases, with 17 bases between them. CDR3 length: 16 residues. In DNA form, the CDR3 reads TGTGCCAGCAGCTTAGGCTGGGACTCCTCGAAATACGAGCAGTACTTC. Translating it yields CASSLGWDSSKYEQYF.

Only one count was recorded for this clone. This sequence joins TRBV18 and TRBJ1-1; D might be TRBD1 (6 bases). This CDR3 region has 13 residues. V gave up 2 bases and J gave up 7 bases, with 11 bases separating them. Per germline, CDR1 KGHSH and CDR2 LQKENI. CDR3 DNA sequence: TGTGCCAGCTCACCAAGGCAGGGGATTGAAGCTTTCTTT. Encoded protein: CASSPRQGIEAFF.

The chain has TRBV6-1 and TRBJ1-6; D ambiguous. Trimming removed 0 bases at V and 15 bases at J, with 6 bases between. The CDR3 sequence is 11 residues long. Looked up from germline, CDR1 is MNHNS and CDR2 is SASEGT. The CDR3 is CASSEAGLLHF. CDR3 coding DNA: TGTGCCAGCAGTGAAGCGGGTCTCCTCCACTTT.

The gene calls are TRBV5-6 and TRBJ1-2; 8 bases are a match to TRBD1. V lost 4 bases, J lost 0 bases, and 5 bases stayed unmatched. The CDR3 has 15 amino acids. The germline V gene has CDR1 SGHDT and CDR2 YYEEEE. CDR3: CASSPVDRANYGYTF. For the CDR3, the DNA is TGTGCCAGCAGCCCGGTGGACAGGGCTAACTATGGCTACACCTTC.

The J gene is TRBJ1-2, the V gene TRBV29-1; 9 bases are a match to TRBD1. This CDR3 is built from 13 residues. J was trimmed by 2 bases and V by 5 bases; bases with no gene match: 3. Germline assignment: CDR1 SQVTM and CDR2 ANQGSEA. CDR3 sequence: CSVSGTGNYGYTF. The CDR3 region has the DNA TGCAGCGTTTCCGGGACAGGGAACTATGGCTACACCTTC.

In its sample, this clone was seen a few times. The rearrangement links TRBV27 to TRBJ1-2; D uncertain. The V end was cut by 5 bases, the J end by 7 bases, with 14 bases between. The CDR3 contains 13 residues. Germline V gene lookup returns CDR1 MNHEY and CDR2 SMNVEV (reference sequence). The CDR3 protein is CASSHGRSGGYTF. CDR3 sequence (DNA): TGTGCCAGCAGTCATGGACGGTCTGGTGGCTACACCTTC.

CDR3 DNA: TGTGCCAGCAGAAGGGACAGGGGGACTGAAGCTTTCTTT. Its translation: CASRRDRGTEAFF. The chain links TRBV5-4 to TRBJ1-1; TRBD1 aligns across 11 bases. Germline CDR1 SGHNT, CDR2 YYREEE (reference sequence). Losses at the gene ends were 5 bases for V and 5 bases for J; bases not matched to a gene: 2. The CDR3 runs 13 residues.

This chain joins TRBV18 and TRBJ1-2; maybe TRBD1 (5 bases). The V gene's germline CDR1 is KGHSH and CDR2 LQKENI. The CDR3 totals 15 residues. The ends were cut back, 1 base at V and 3 bases at J, with 12 bases in the middle. The CDR3: CASSPLQASDYGYTF. CDR3 DNA: TGTGCCAGCTCACCACTACAGGCCAGCGACTATGGCTACACCTTC.

This rearrangement joins TRBV18 to TRBJ1-4; D ambiguous. V was trimmed by 3 bases and J by 4 bases, leaving 6 bases between them. Looked up from germline, CDR1 is KGHSH and CDR2 is LQKENI. CDR3 length: 13 amino acids. As DNA, the CDR3 is TGTGCCAGCTCACCCGGCGGTAATGAAAAACTGTTTTTT. It yields the protein CASSPGGNEKLFF. The entire variable domain, with the rest obtained from reference TRBV18 and TRBJ1-4, is as follows: NAGVMQNPRHLVRRRGQEARLRCSPMKGHSHVYWYRQLPEEGLKFMVYLQKENIIDESGMPKERFSAEFPKEGPSILRIQQVVRGDSAAYFCASSPGGNEKLFFGSGTQLSVL.

This clone has only one observation. V and J are TRBV7-8 and TRBJ2-5; 8 nucleotides agree with TRBD2. The CDR3 covers 14 residues. CDR1 is SGHVS and CDR2 is FQNEAQ in the germline V gene. V shed 3 bases, J shed 5 bases, and the junction held 5 bases outside the gene matches. The CDR3 loop reads CASSLGLVGETQYF. CDR3 in DNA: TGTGCCAGCAGCTTGGGACTAGTCGGTGAGACCCAGTACTTC.

The chain is built from TRBV5-5 and TRBJ1-3; 8 nucleotides agree with TRBD1. Losses at the gene ends were 6 bases for V and 3 bases for J; bases not matched to a gene: 8. The CDR3 sequence is 15 residues long. Germline loops: CDR1 SGHKS, CDR2 YYEKEE (reference sequence). This chain's CDR3 is CASNPTGQGGNTIYF. As DNA, the CDR3 is TGTGCCAGCAACCCCACCGGACAGGGTGGAAACACCATATATTTT.

This clone has only a few counts. The gene calls are TRBV5-1 and TRBJ1-1; 7 bases map to TRBD1. Unmatched junction bases numbered 13, after V lost 3 bases and J lost 5 bases. CDR3 size: 16 residues. Germline loops: CDR1 SGHRS, CDR2 YFSETQ. The CDR3 loop reads CASSSAPTGLGTEAFF. The CDR3 nucleotides are TGCGCCAGCAGCTCCGCCCCGACAGGGTTGGGGACTGAAGCTTTCTTT.

This chain's CDR3 is CASSYSITSQGEKLFF. DNA for the CDR3: TGTGCCAGCAGTTACTCTATCACCTCACAGGGGGAAAAACTGTTTTTT. The V call is TRBV6-5, the J call TRBJ1-4, with 7 bases identical to TRBD1. V gave up 0 bases and J gave up 8 bases; unmatched junction bases: 9. The CDR3 totals 16 residues. Looked up from germline, CDR1 is MNHEY and CDR2 is SVGAGI.

J is TRBJ1-5 and V is TRBV19; D remains unclear. The CDR3 sequence is 15 residues long. V lost 4 bases and J lost 0, with 10 bases in between. Germline CDR1 and CDR2: LNHDA and SQIVND (reference sequence). The CDR3 bases are TGTGCCAGTAGTAATAACGCCGCTAGCAATCAGCCCCAGCATTTT. Its protein is CASSNNAASNQPQHF.

This rearrangement joins TRBV28 to TRBJ2-5, with D hard to call. CDR3 length: 11 residues. Trimming left V 8 bases short and J 5 bases short, with 9 bases between. CDR1 MDHEN and CDR2 SYDVKM come from the germline V gene. The CDR3 sequence is CASSARETQYF. Here the CDR3 DNA reads TGTGCCAGCTCGGCCAGGGAGACCCAGTACTTC.

The rearrangement joins TRBV7-9 to TRBJ2-1, with TRBD2 identical over 9 bases. The CDR3 is 15 residues long. V was pared by 1 base and J by 2 bases, with 0 bases of the junction left unmatched. The germline gives CDR1 SEHNR, CDR2 FQNEAQ (reference sequence). The CDR3 coding sequence is TGTGCCAGCAGCTTAGGCGGGAGGGCCTACAATGAGCAGTTCTTC. Amino acids: CASSLGGRAYNEQFF.

The rearrangement joins TRBV10-3 to TRBJ1-1; 7 nucleotides match TRBD1. Germline lookup yields CDR1 ENHRY and CDR2 SYGVKD. J gave up 1 base and V 4 bases, and 0 bases lay outside the gene matches. The CDR3 is 13 residues long. CDR3: CAISGQGNTEAFF. The DNA for the CDR3 is TGTGCCATCAGTGGACAGGGGAACACTGAAGCTTTCTTT.

The V gene is TRBV11-3, the J gene TRBJ2-1; TRBD1 matches 8 bases. This CDR3 has 16 residues. V was pared by 3 bases and J by 3 bases, with 7 bases of the junction left unmatched. CDR1 is SGHNT, CDR2 YENEEA, per germline. For the CDR3, the DNA is TGTGCCAGCAGCTTTGGCGGGACAGGTAACTACAATGAGCAGTTCTTC. This encodes CASSFGGTGNYNEQFF.

The rearrangement links TRBV7-9 to TRBJ2-7, with 12 bases fitting TRBD2. Germline assignment: CDR1 SEHNR and CDR2 FQNEAQ (reference sequence). V was clipped by 6 bases and J by 1 base; unmatched bases: 7. The CDR3 totals 16 residues. In DNA, the CDR3 is TGTGCCAGCAGGGGGGGACTAGCGGGCGAGTCCTACGAGCAGTACTTC. Its protein is CASRGGLAGESYEQYF.